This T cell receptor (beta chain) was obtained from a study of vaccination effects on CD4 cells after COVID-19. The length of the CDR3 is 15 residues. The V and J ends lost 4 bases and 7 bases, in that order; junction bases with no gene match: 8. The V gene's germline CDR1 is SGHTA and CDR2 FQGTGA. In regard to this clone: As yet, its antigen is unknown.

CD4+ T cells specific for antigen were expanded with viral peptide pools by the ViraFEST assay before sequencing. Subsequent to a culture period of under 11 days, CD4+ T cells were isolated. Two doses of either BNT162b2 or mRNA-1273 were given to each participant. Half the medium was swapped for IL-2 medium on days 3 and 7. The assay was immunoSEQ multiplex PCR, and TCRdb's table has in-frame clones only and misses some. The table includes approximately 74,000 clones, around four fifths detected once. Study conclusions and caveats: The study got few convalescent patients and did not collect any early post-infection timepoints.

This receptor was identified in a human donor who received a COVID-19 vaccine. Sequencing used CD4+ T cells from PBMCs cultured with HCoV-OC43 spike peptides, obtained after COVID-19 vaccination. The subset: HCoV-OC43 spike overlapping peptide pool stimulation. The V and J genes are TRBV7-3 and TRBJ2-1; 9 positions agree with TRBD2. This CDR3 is CASSSRGGAGNEQFF. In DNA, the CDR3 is TGTGCCAGCAGCTCACGCGGGGGGGCGGGAAATGAGCAGTTCTTC.